This paragraph covers one T cell receptor beta chain sequence. The antigen is not known. The ends were cut back, 8 bases at V and 8 bases at J, with 15 bases in the middle. The CDR3 runs to 11 residues. Germline CDR1 reads SQVTM; CDR2 reads ANQGSEA. The CDR3 regions of TCR beta were amplified from RNA transcripts. The HTBI primer set served for first-round RT-PCR of the TCR CDR3. Via MiXCR, TCRdb re-called the multiplex PCR reads, giving one row per CDR3 protein. The sample has about 640,000 distinct CDR3 sequences; over 40% are singletons. These data belong to a study of T cells in Graves' hyperthyroidism and ophthalmopathy. Study-level results: Researchers found most expanded thyroid clonotypes above 0.001 in blood as well. A model of 13 V-J pairs discriminated ophthalmopathy from stable hyperthyroidism.

The source of this sequence is an adult man with Graves' disease, either hyperthyroidism or ophthalmopathy (not recorded which). Sequencing was performed on peripheral blood or thyroid tissue (not recorded which). The chain uses TRBV29-1 and TRBJ1-2; D might be TRBD1 (5 bases). The CDR3: CSLDRGRGYTF. CDR3 DNA: TGCAGCTTAGATAGGGGACGAGGCTACACCTTC.